The rows below give T cell receptor beta chains drawn from one sample of a study of cytomegalovirus exposure and HLA in healthy donors. Sequencing used immunoSEQ multiplex PCR; TCRdb keeps in-frame clones, though not all of them. The table has 150,000 to 200,000 clones, 60% to 80% seen once. The sample comprised PBMCs. These receptors were taken from a man between 40 and 49 years old in good health and CMV-seronegative. Both conserved end residues are part of each CDR3. D genes are given only for firm matches. Not every row has a clone size; where given, it reads once, few, many or a size class.

d_call	j_call	v_call	clone_size	cdr3_aa	cdr3_nt
TRBD1	TRBJ1-3	TRBV6-5	few	CASSYGRQGRNTIYF	TGTGCCAGCAGTTACGGCCGACAGGGACGAAACACCATATATTTT
TRBD1	TRBJ1-5	TRBV28	-	CASSHRDRGNQPQHF	TGTGCCAGCAGCCATCGGGACAGGGGCAATCAGCCCCAGCATTTT
TRBD2	TRBJ2-1	TRBV9	-	CASSGSGGGAYNEQFF	TGTGCCAGCAGCGGGTCGGGAGGCGGGGCTTACAATGAGCAGTTCTTC
-	TRBJ2-7	TRBV30	few	CAWSVRRVSYEQYF	TGTGCCTGGAGTGTACGGAGGGTCAGCTACGAGCAGTACTTC
TRBD2	TRBJ2-1	TRBV28	-	CASSFPTSGGAINEQFF	TGTGCCAGCAGTTTCCCGACTAGCGGGGGGGCAATCAATGAGCAGTTCTTC
-	TRBJ2-7	TRBV28	once	CASSFTDSYEQYF	TGTGCCAGCAGTTTCACAGATTCCTACGAGCAGTACTTC
TRBD1	TRBJ2-7	TRBV7-9	once	CASSPGTGGRYEQYF	TGTGCCAGCAGCCCGGGGACAGGGGGCAGGTACGAGCAGTACTTC
-	TRBJ1-5	TRBV2	few	CASSTRVSNQPQHF	TGTGCCAGCAGCACCCGAGTTTCCAATCAGCCCCAGCATTTT
-	TRBJ1-2	TRBV7-6	once	CASSSGSGYTF	TGTGCCAGCAGCTCAGGATCCGGCTACACCTTC
-	TRBJ2-3	TRBV5-1	-	CASSLEGQGSTDTQYF	TGCGCCAGCAGCTTGGAGGGACAAGGTAGCACAGATACGCAGTATTTT
TRBD1	TRBJ1-4	TRBV4-2	-	CASSQVQGGFEKLFF	TGTGCCAGCAGCCAGGTACAGGGGGGATTTGAAAAACTGTTTTTT
TRBD2	TRBJ2-5	TRBV6-1	-	CASSEAPPGAGGETQYF	TGTGCCAGCAGTGAAGCGCCCCCAGGGGCGGGAGGGGAGACCCAGTACTTC
-	TRBJ2-3	TRBV19	-	CASSIERGSDTQYF	TGTGCCAGTAGTATAGAGAGGGGGTCAGATACGCAGTATTTT
TRBD2	TRBJ2-5	TRBV5-4	-	CASSQRSGSKKTQYF	TGTGCCAGCAGCCAGAGGAGCGGGAGTAAGAAGACCCAGTACTTC
TRBD2	TRBJ2-1	TRBV5-4	-	CASSPPPVSGSNEQFF	TGTGCCAGCAGCCCACCCCCGGTTAGCGGGTCTAATGAGCAGTTCTTC
-	TRBJ2-5	TRBV7-9	-	CSSSLAVGGETQYF	TGTTCCAGCAGCTTAGCGGTTGGCGGAGAGACCCAGTACTTC
-	TRBJ2-7	TRBV29-1	-	CSVRGITYEQYF	TGCAGCGTAAGGGGTATAACCTACGAGCAGTACTTC
-	TRBJ1-5	TRBV2	-	CASSEARGRVFQPQHF	TGTGCCAGCAGTGAAGCGCGAGGCCGGGTGTTCCAGCCCCAGCATTTT
-	TRBJ2-4	TRBV21-1	-	CASSKAYYDRSKNIQYF	TGTGCCAGCAGCAAAGCGTACTATGACAGGTCCAAAAACATTCAGTACTTC
-	TRBJ1-1	TRBV7-2	few	CASSLPLGGSIDFEAFF	TGTGCCAGCAGCCTTCCCCTGGGAGGGTCGATCGATTTTGAAGCTTTCTTT
-	TRBJ2-7	TRBV21-1	-	CASSERRPGEQYF	TGTGCCAGCAGCGAGCGGAGACCCGGCGAGCAGTACTTC
TRBD2	TRBJ2-7	TRBV9	-	CASNPLAGGFYEQYF	TGTGCCAGCAACCCACTTGCGGGAGGCTTCTACGAGCAGTACTTC
-	TRBJ1-1	TRBV7-9	few	CASSWGGDTEAFF	TGTGCCAGCAGCTGGGGGGGGGACACTGAAGCTTTCTTT
TRBD1	TRBJ1-4	TRBV6-5	-	CASSYGTVNEKLFF	TGTGCCAGCAGTTACGGGACAGTAAATGAAAAACTGTTTTTT
TRBD1	TRBJ2-6	TRBV27	-	CASSRTGGTGANVLTF	TGTGCCAGCAGCAGGACAGGGGGAACTGGGGCCAACGTCCTGACTTTC
TRBD2	TRBJ2-1	TRBV7-6	-	CASSLVAGGNNEQFF	TGTGCCAGCAGCTTAGTAGCGGGAGGTAACAATGAGCAGTTCTTC
-	TRBJ1-2	TRBV5-6	-	CASSRSGVGAPGGTF	TGTGCCAGCAGCCGATCTGGGGTCGGCGCTCCGGGAGGTACCTTC
TRBD1	TRBJ2-7	TRBV6-5	-	CASTDPGQGFEQYF	TGTGCCAGCACCGATCCGGGACAGGGTTTCGAGCAGTACTTC
-	TRBJ2-2	TRBV7-6	-	CASSSPRGLGELFF	TGTGCCAGCAGCTCTCCGCGGGGGCTCGGGGAGCTGTTTTTT
TRBD2	TRBJ2-7	TRBV4-1	-	CASSQAGTSGYEQYF	TGCGCCAGCAGCCAGGCCGGGACTAGCGGCTACGAGCAGTACTTC
TRBD2	TRBJ2-3	TRBV10-3	-	CAISGTSGGTDTQYF	TGTGCCATCAGCGGGACTAGCGGGGGAACAGATACGCAGTATTTT
-	TRBJ2-7	TRBV4-2	-	CASSLDSPSYEQYF	TGTGCCAGCAGCCTGGACAGCCCCTCCTACGAGCAGTACTTC
-	TRBJ2-1	TRBV6-5	-	CASSYALLSEQFF	TGTGCCAGCAGTTACGCCTTGCTAAGTGAGCAGTTCTTC
TRBD1	TRBJ2-5	TRBV5-6	few	CASSLGTGVQETQYF	TGTGCCAGCAGCTTGGGGACAGGGGTTCAAGAGACCCAGTACTTC
-	TRBJ2-5	TRBV9	-	CASSVATGRETQYF	TGTGCCAGCAGCGTAGCTACGGGTAGGGAGACCCAGTACTTC
-	TRBJ2-5	TRBV5-1	few	CASSSKETQYF	TGCGCCAGCAGCTCTAAAGAGACCCAGTACTTC
TRBD2	TRBJ2-2	TRBV6-1	-	CASSGTSGGYNGELFF	TGTGCCAGCAGTGGGACTAGCGGGGGGTATAACGGGGAGCTGTTTTTT
TRBD1	TRBJ2-1	TRBV6-5	-	CASSSGTGLYNEQFF	TGTGCCAGCAGCTCCGGGACAGGGCTCTACAATGAGCAGTTCTTC
-	TRBJ2-1	TRBV18	-	CASSPQGNEQFF	TGTGCCAGCTCACCGCAGGGCAATGAGCAGTTCTTC
TRBD1	TRBJ2-1	TRBV11-2	-	CASSRRRQGVNEQFF	TGTGCCAGCAGCCGTCGGCGACAGGGGGTAAATGAGCAGTTCTTC
-	TRBJ2-5	TRBV10-3	-	CAISEVRGETQYF	TGTGCCATCAGTGAAGTGAGGGGGGAGACCCAGTACTTC
-	TRBJ2-3	TRBV5-6	-	CASSLGPSRTDTQYF	TGTGCCAGCAGCTTAGGTCCTAGCAGGACAGATACGCAGTATTTT
-	TRBJ2-7	TRBV27	few	CASSPSGEEQYF	TGTGCCAGCAGTCCCTCCGGTGAGGAGCAGTACTTC
TRBD2	TRBJ2-3	TRBV18	-	CASSPLAGISTDTQYF	TGTGCCAGCTCACCACTAGCGGGGATTAGCACAGATACGCAGTATTTT
TRBD2	TRBJ2-3	TRBV19	-	CASSTLAGGTDTQYF	TGTGCCAGTAGTACCCTAGCGGGAGGGACAGATACGCAGTATTTT
-	TRBJ2-7	TRBV21-1	-	CASSNWEDTLSYEQYF	TGTGCCAGCAGCAATTGGGAGGACACGCTCTCCTACGAGCAGTACTTC
TRBD1	TRBJ1-5	TRBV5-8	-	CASSVGTGRHQPQHF	TGTGCCAGCAGCGTTGGGACAGGCCGGCATCAGCCCCAGCATTTT
TRBD1	TRBJ2-2	TRBV7-9	few	CSSSRQGQGWTGELFF	TGTTCCAGCAGCCGTCAGGGACAGGGGTGGACCGGGGAGCTGTTTTTT
-	TRBJ2-7	TRBV5-1	-	CASSRQQDEQYF	TGCGCCAGCAGCAGACAGCAGGACGAGCAGTACTTC
TRBD1	TRBJ1-6	TRBV10-3	-	CAISPGQGESPLHF	TGTGCCATCAGTCCGGGACAGGGAGAATCACCCCTCCACTTT
TRBD1	TRBJ1-2	TRBV28	few	CASAGGNYGYTF	TGTGCCAGCGCAGGGGGTAACTATGGCTACACCTTC
-	TRBJ1-2	TRBV28	-	CASSLAGKATF	TGTGCCAGCAGTTTAGCAGGGAAGGCCACCTTC
TRBD2	TRBJ2-1	TRBV9	-	CASSVGTSGRALSNEQFF	TGTGCCAGCAGCGTAGGGACTAGCGGGAGGGCCCTGAGCAATGAGCAGTTCTTC
TRBD1	TRBJ2-2	TRBV2	-	CASSETGTTGELFF	TGTGCCAGCAGTGAGACAGGGACCACCGGGGAGCTGTTTTTT
-	TRBJ2-7	TRBV7-2	-	CASSSGLSYEQYF	TGTGCCAGCAGCTCGGGACTTTCCTACGAGCAGTACTTC
-	TRBJ1-1	TRBV11-2	-	CASSLVAGTEAFF	TGTGCCAGCAGCTTAGTCGCGGGGACTGAAGCTTTCTTT
TRBD2	TRBJ2-7	TRBV4-2	once	CASSQEMAGGTYEQYF	TGTGCCAGCAGCCAAGAGATGGCGGGGGGTACCTACGAGCAGTACTTC
-	TRBJ1-1	TRBV6-1	-	CASFIQANTEAFF	TGTGCCAGCTTCATTCAGGCGAACACTGAAGCTTTCTTT
TRBD2	TRBJ2-3	TRBV4-3	-	CASSQDITSGRLSTDTQYF	TGCGCCAGCAGCCAAGATATTACTAGCGGGAGGCTAAGCACAGATACGCAGTATTTT
TRBD2	TRBJ2-3	TRBV7-7	once	CASSLAGSDTQYF	TGTGCTAGCAGCTTAGCGGGCTCAGATACGCAGTATTTT